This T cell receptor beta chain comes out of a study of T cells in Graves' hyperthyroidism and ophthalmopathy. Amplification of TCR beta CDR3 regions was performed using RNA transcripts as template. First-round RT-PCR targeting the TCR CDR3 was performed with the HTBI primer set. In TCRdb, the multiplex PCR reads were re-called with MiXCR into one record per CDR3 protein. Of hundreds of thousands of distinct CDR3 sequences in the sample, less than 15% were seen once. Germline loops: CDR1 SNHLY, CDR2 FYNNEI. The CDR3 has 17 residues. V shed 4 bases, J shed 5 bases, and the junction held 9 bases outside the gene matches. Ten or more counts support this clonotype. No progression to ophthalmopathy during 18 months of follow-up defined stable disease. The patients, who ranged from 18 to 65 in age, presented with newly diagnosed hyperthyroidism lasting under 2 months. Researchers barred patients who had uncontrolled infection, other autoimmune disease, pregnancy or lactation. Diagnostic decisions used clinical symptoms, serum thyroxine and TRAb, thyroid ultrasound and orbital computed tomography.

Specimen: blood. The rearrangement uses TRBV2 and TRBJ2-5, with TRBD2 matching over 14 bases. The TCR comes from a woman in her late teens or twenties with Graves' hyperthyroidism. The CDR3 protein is CASSGLAGGPSSETQYF. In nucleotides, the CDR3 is TGTGCCAGCAGTGGACTAGCGGGAGGGCCTTCAAGCGAGACCCAGTACTTC.